The rows below give T cell receptor beta chains drawn from one sample of a study of vaccination and CD4 T cells after COVID-19. TCRdb re-analysed the PCR reads in MiXCR, keeping a single row per CDR3 protein. The table records fewer than 6,500 distinct CDR3 sequences, 18% of them present only once. Antigen specificity for these receptors is unknown. Sequences were obtained from CD4+ T cells from blood, cultured in vitro. Receptor source: a human donor who had recovered from COVID-19. Both conserved end residues are part of each CDR3. The order of the fields is D gene, J gene, clone size, V gene, CDR3 DNA, CDR3 protein. D genes are given only for firm matches. Expanded clones are given a class, and other clones once, few, many or no size at all.

D gene: -; J gene: TRBJ2-7; clone size: -; V gene: TRBV6-1; CDR3 DNA: TGTGCCAGCAGTGAGGGACGGAGCACCTACGAGCAGTACTTC; CDR3 protein: CASSEGRSTYEQYF
D gene: -; J gene: TRBJ1-2; clone size: -; V gene: TRBV20-1; CDR3 DNA: TGCAGTGCTCAAAGGGGCAATGGCTACACCTTC; CDR3 protein: CSAQRGNGYTF
D gene: -; J gene: TRBJ2-7; clone size: -; V gene: TRBV12-3/TRBV12-4; CDR3 DNA: TGTGCCAGCAGTCTTGGATACGAGCAGTACTTC; CDR3 protein: CASSLGYEQYF
D gene: TRBD2; J gene: TRBJ2-1; clone size: -; V gene: TRBV5-1; CDR3 DNA: TGCGCCAGCAGCCAAGGGACTAGCGGGGGTAATGAGCAGTTCTTC; CDR3 protein: CASSQGTSGGNEQFF
D gene: TRBD2; J gene: TRBJ2-5; clone size: few; V gene: TRBV7-9; CDR3 DNA: TGTGCCAGCAGCTTAGGGGCTAGCGGACAAGAGACCCAGTACTTC; CDR3 protein: CASSLGASGQETQYF
D gene: -; J gene: TRBJ1-1; clone size: -; V gene: TRBV27; CDR3 DNA: TGTGCCAGCAGGACACAGGGAAACACTGAAGCTTTCTTT; CDR3 protein: CASRTQGNTEAFF
D gene: TRBD1; J gene: TRBJ2-7; clone size: -; V gene: TRBV27; CDR3 DNA: TGTGCCAGCAGTTTAGTGGGACAGGGAGCCTACGAGCAGTACTTC; CDR3 protein: CASSLVGQGAYEQYF
D gene: TRBD1; J gene: TRBJ2-3; clone size: medium-sized; V gene: TRBV7-9; CDR3 DNA: TGTGCCAGCAGACAGGGACAGGGGGCTATAGATACGCAGTATTTT; CDR3 protein: CASRQGQGAIDTQYF
D gene: TRBD2; J gene: TRBJ2-3; clone size: medium-sized; V gene: TRBV6-5; CDR3 DNA: TGTGCCAGCAGTTGGGCGGGGGGGCCCACAGATACGCAGTATTTT; CDR3 protein: CASSWAGGPTDTQYF
D gene: TRBD2; J gene: TRBJ2-3; clone size: few; V gene: TRBV11-3; CDR3 DNA: TGTGCCAGCAGCTCACGACTAGCGGACTTCACAGATACGCAGTATTTT; CDR3 protein: CASSSRLADFTDTQYF
D gene: -; J gene: TRBJ1-1; clone size: medium-sized; V gene: TRBV19; CDR3 DNA: TGTGCCAGTAGTAGCAATTCGCCGGGGCCGTACGCTGAAGCTTTCTTT; CDR3 protein: CASSSNSPGPYAEAFF
D gene: TRBD2; J gene: TRBJ2-2; clone size: -; V gene: TRBV4-1; CDR3 DNA: TGCGCCAGCAGTAACTCCCCGGGACTAGCGGGACAAAAAGGGACCGGGGAGCTGTTTTTT; CDR3 protein: CASSNSPGLAGQKGTGELFF
D gene: TRBD1; J gene: TRBJ1-5; clone size: few; V gene: TRBV18; CDR3 DNA: TGTGCCAGCTCACCCGGGACAGGGGATCAGCCCCAGCATTTT; CDR3 protein: CASSPGTGDQPQHF
D gene: TRBD2; J gene: TRBJ2-1; clone size: once; V gene: TRBV5-6; CDR3 DNA: TGTGCCAGCAGCATACTACTAGCGAGCTACAATGAGCAGTTCTTC; CDR3 protein: CASSILLASYNEQFF
D gene: -; J gene: TRBJ1-5; clone size: few; V gene: TRBV28; CDR3 DNA: TGTGCCAGCAGGGTGGGCGGCAATCAGCCCCAGCATTTT; CDR3 protein: CASRVGGNQPQHF
D gene: TRBD1; J gene: TRBJ2-3; clone size: -; V gene: TRBV5-1; CDR3 DNA: TGCGCCAGCAGCTTGGACAGGGGGCTTGGTGGGACAGATACGCAGTATTTT; CDR3 protein: CASSLDRGLGGTDTQYF
D gene: -; J gene: TRBJ2-7; clone size: few; V gene: TRBV30; CDR3 DNA: TGTGCCTGGCGGACAAGCACTTCCTACGAGCAGTACTTC; CDR3 protein: CAWRTSTSYEQYF
D gene: -; J gene: TRBJ1-2; clone size: medium-sized; V gene: TRBV15; CDR3 DNA: TGTGCCACCAGCAGAGAAGTCGGCTATGGCTACACCTTC; CDR3 protein: CATSREVGYGYTF
D gene: -; J gene: TRBJ1-5; clone size: few; V gene: TRBV27; CDR3 DNA: TGTGCCAGCAGTTTAGTTAGCAATCAGCCCCAGCATTTT; CDR3 protein: CASSLVSNQPQHF
D gene: -; J gene: TRBJ1-1; clone size: few; V gene: TRBV12-3/TRBV12-4; CDR3 DNA: TGTGCCAGCAGTTTCAGCAGGGCCACTGAAGCTTTCTTT; CDR3 protein: CASSFSRATEAFF
D gene: TRBD2; J gene: TRBJ2-3; clone size: few; V gene: TRBV12-3/TRBV12-4; CDR3 DNA: TGTGCCAGCAGTTTATCCACTAGCGGGACCGATACGCAGTATTTT; CDR3 protein: CASSLSTSGTDTQYF
D gene: -; J gene: TRBJ2-7; clone size: -; V gene: TRBV21-1; CDR3 DNA: TGTGCCAGCGACAGCTACGAGCAGTACTTC; CDR3 protein: CASDSYEQYF
D gene: TRBD1; J gene: TRBJ2-2; clone size: few; V gene: TRBV19; CDR3 DNA: TGTGCCAGTAGCACGACAGGGCGGACCACCGGGGAGCTGTTTTTT; CDR3 protein: CASSTTGRTTGELFF
D gene: TRBD2; J gene: TRBJ2-1; clone size: -; V gene: TRBV7-9; CDR3 DNA: TGTGCCAGCAGCTTCTCCGGGACTAGGGCCTACAATGAGCAGTTCTTC; CDR3 protein: CASSFSGTRAYNEQFF
D gene: -; J gene: TRBJ1-1; clone size: few; V gene: TRBV23-1; CDR3 DNA: TGCGCCAGCAGTCTCCCCGGAGGGAACACTGAAGCTTTCTTT; CDR3 protein: CASSLPGGNTEAFF
D gene: -; J gene: TRBJ1-6; clone size: -; V gene: TRBV20-1; CDR3 DNA: TGCAGTGCTCCCACCCCCCTAGGAGGTTCACCCCTCCACTTT; CDR3 protein: CSAPTPLGGSPLHF
D gene: -; J gene: TRBJ1-1; clone size: few; V gene: TRBV7-3; CDR3 DNA: TGTGCCAGCAGCTCCAACGGAGGGACGAACACTGAAGCTTTCTTT; CDR3 protein: CASSSNGGTNTEAFF
D gene: -; J gene: TRBJ2-3; clone size: -; V gene: TRBV20-1; CDR3 DNA: TGCAGTGCTGGGGGGGCGGGCACAGATACGCAGTATTTT; CDR3 protein: CSAGGAGTDTQYF
D gene: -; J gene: TRBJ2-1; clone size: -; V gene: TRBV28; CDR3 DNA: TGTGCCAGCAGTTCCCAGCTGGTTAACTCCTACAATGAGCAGTTCTTC; CDR3 protein: CASSSQLVNSYNEQFF
D gene: -; J gene: TRBJ2-7; clone size: -; V gene: TRBV20-1; CDR3 DNA: TGCAGTGGAGGGGGTGGCGAGCAGTACTTC; CDR3 protein: CSGGGGEQYF
D gene: -; J gene: TRBJ2-3; clone size: few; V gene: TRBV20-1; CDR3 DNA: TGCAGTGCCCCCAGGGGGCTAGCGGGGCCAGATACGCAGTATTTT; CDR3 protein: CSAPRGLAGPDTQYF
D gene: -; J gene: TRBJ1-1; clone size: -; V gene: TRBV7-6; CDR3 DNA: TGTGCCAGCAGCATACAGGAGAACACTGAAGCTTTCTTT; CDR3 protein: CASSIQENTEAFF